Shown below are 31 T cell receptor beta chains from a single sample sequenced in a study of OX40 agonist ivuxolimab in advanced cancers. Clones were sequenced by immunoSEQ multiplex PCR, and TCRdb holds only the in-frame ones, with some missing. Of 97,000 or so clones listed, about 90% were seen once; the top ten hold 0.15% to 0.2%. The sample in question was CD4+ or CD8+ T cells sorted from blood, obtained in a trial of the OX40 agonist ivuxolimab. All receptors derive from an adult with an advanced solid tumor such as melanoma, head and neck, liver or kidney cancer.

The V call is TRBV5-1, the J call TRBJ1-4, with D tentatively TRBD1 (5 bases). This CDR3 has 13 residues. Looked up from germline, CDR1 is SGHRS and CDR2 is YFSETQ. Trimming pared 4 bases from V and 8 bases from J, leaving 12 bases between. The CDR3 DNA follows: TGCGCCAGCAGCCCTAACTCAGGGGAAAAACTGTTTTTT. Its protein product is CASSPNSGEKLFF.

This chain links TRBV19 with TRBJ2-7, with a possible D match to TRBD1 (5 bases). V was clipped by 4 bases and J by 0 bases, with 10 bases between them. CDR3 length equals 14 residues. The germline V gene encodes CDR1 LNHDA and CDR2 SQIVND (reference sequence). The CDR3 sequence is CASSNQGSSYEQYF. CDR3 bases: TGTGCCAGTAGTAACCAGGGAAGCTCCTACGAGCAGTACTTC.

J is TRBJ2-3 and V is TRBV30, with a possible D match to TRBD1 (5 bases). V dropped 1 base and J dropped 0 bases, with 14 bases sitting between them. The CDR3 totals 16 residues. Germline assignment: CDR1 GTSNPN and CDR2 SVGIG (reference sequence). In DNA, the CDR3 is TGTGCCTGGAGTGGGTTCTTTCAGGGTAGCACAGATACGCAGTATTTT. Its translation: CAWSGFFQGSTDTQYF.

V is TRBV2 and J is TRBJ1-2; a possible D gene is TRBD1 (6 bases). V lost 4 bases and J lost 8, with 14 bases in between. CDR1 and CDR2 (germline): SNHLY, FYNNEI. The CDR3 totals 13 residues. CDR3: CASSAGGRLGYTF. The DNA of the CDR3 is TGTGCCAGCAGTGCGGGGGGGCGTTTGGGCTACACCTTC.

V is TRBV4-1 and J is TRBJ2-3; weak D call: TRBD2 (7 bases). In germline, CDR1 is MGHRA, CDR2 YSYEKL. The germline V and J ends were trimmed by 3 bases and 5 bases, with 15 bases remaining between them. The CDR3 spans 15 residues. The CDR3 spells CASSQDGGRGDTQYF. The CDR3, as DNA: TGCGCCAGCAGCCAGGACGGGGGGCGGGGAGATACGCAGTATTTT.

V and J are TRBV10-3 and TRBJ1-1; D call uncertain. Trimming cost V 8 bases and J 3 bases, with 7 bases left between them. The CDR3 spans 11 residues. Germline CDR1 and CDR2: ENHRY and SYGVKD. CDR3 nucleotides: TGTGCCATCGGGCGAGACACTGAAGCTTTCTTT. Amino acid sequence: CAIGRDTEAFF.

The rearrangement uses TRBV2 and TRBJ1-5, with TRBD1 identical over 7 bases. V gave up 11 bases and J gave up 1 base; unmatched junction bases: 14. The CDR3 totals 16 residues. Looked up from germline, CDR1 is SNHLY and CDR2 is FYNNEI. This CDR3 is CACEGGASSSNQPQHF. In DNA, the CDR3 is TGTGCCTGCGAAGGGGGCGCCAGTAGCAGCAATCAGCCCCAGCATTTT.

The sample holds a few counts of this clone. The CDR3 here is CASSEVFGTEAFF. The CDR3 DNA reads as TGCGCCAGCAGTGAGGTTTTCGGGACTGAAGCTTTCTTT. This chain links TRBV10-1 with TRBJ1-1; no reliable D call. CDR3 length equals 13 residues. The germline V gene has CDR1 WNHNN and CDR2 SYGVQD (reference sequence). Trimming cost V 2 bases and J 5 bases, with 9 bases left between them.

J is TRBJ2-2 and V is TRBV19; no reliable D call. Germline V gene lookup returns CDR1 LNHDA and CDR2 SQIVND (reference sequence). Trimming cost V 1 base and J 1 base, with 7 bases left between them. This CDR3 is 15 amino acids long. For the CDR3, the DNA is TGTGCCAGTAGTATAGGTCAGATGAACACCGGGGAGCTGTTTTTT. The encoded protein is CASSIGQMNTGELFF.

This clone was seen once. The chain is built from TRBV5-4 and TRBJ2-7; tentatively, D is TRBD2 (7 bases). V was shortened by 3 bases and J by 0 bases, with 16 bases between the two germline ends. The germline V gene encodes CDR1 SGHNT and CDR2 YYREEE (reference sequence). The CDR3 extends over 16 amino acids. The CDR3 DNA reads as TGTGCCAGCAGCTCGGGAGGACAGATAAGCTCCTACGAGCAGTACTTC. This translates into CASSSGGQISSYEQYF.

The chain links TRBV9 to TRBJ2-1, with 7 bases fitting TRBD2. The CDR3 has 20 amino acids. CDR1 and CDR2 from the germline V gene are SGDLS and YYNGEE. J was trimmed by 5 bases and V by 2 bases; bases with no gene match: 22. The CDR3 region has the DNA TGTGCCAGCAGCGTCACGGACCTGACTAAGCGGGGAGGAAGGAACAATGAGCAGTTCTTC. Translated, it gives CASSVTDLTKRGGRNNEQFF. Supplemented by reference TRBV9 and TRBJ2-1, the full variable domain reads DSGVTQTPKHLITATGQRVTLRCSPRSGDLSVYWYQQSLDQGLQFLIQYYNGEERAKGNILERFSAQQFPDLHSELNLSSLELGDSALYFCASSVTDLTKRGGRNNEQFFGPGTRLTVL.

The CDR3 bases are TGTGCCACCAGCAGAGATTCCGGTCTGTTTTCACCCCTCCACTTT. It translates to CATSRDSGLFSPLHF. V usage is TRBV15 and J usage is TRBJ1-6; D uncertain. The germline V and J ends were trimmed by 0 bases and 9 bases, with 12 bases remaining between them. The CDR3 spans 15 residues. The V gene's germline CDR1 is LNHNV and CDR2 YYDKDF (reference sequence).

The chain carries TRBV7-9 and TRBJ2-3; the D gene is possibly TRBD2 (5 bases). The V gene's germline CDR1 is SEHNR and CDR2 FQNEAQ (reference sequence). V gave up 5 bases and J gave up 2 bases, with 14 bases separating them. The CDR3 is 15 amino acids. The CDR3 reads CASSIRTGITDTQYF. In nucleotides, the CDR3 is TGTGCCAGCAGCATAAGGACGGGAATCACAGATACGCAGTATTTT.

This sequence joins TRBV19 and TRBJ2-5; D uncertain. The CDR3 runs to 15 residues. V shed 5 bases and J shed 2 bases, with 15 bases lying between them. Germline CDR1 and CDR2: LNHDA and SQIVND (reference sequence). This CDR3 is CASSRHLGPQETQYF. Written as DNA, the CDR3 is TGTGCCAGTAGTCGCCATCTAGGACCTCAAGAGACCCAGTACTTC.

The J gene is TRBJ2-7, the V gene TRBV27; possible D gene TRBD2, 5 bases. V lost 6 bases and J lost 3, with 18 bases in between. CDR3 length: 15 amino acids. Germline values: CDR1 MNHEY, CDR2 SMNVEV (reference sequence). The DNA for the CDR3 is TGTGCCAGCAGACCCCTCGGGGAGCAGAGCTACGAGCAGTACTTC. Amino acids: CASRPLGEQSYEQYF.

J is TRBJ2-2 and V is TRBV5-1; 7 nucleotides align to TRBD2. CDR3 length equals 16 residues. Unmatched junction bases numbered 4, after V lost 0 bases and J lost 2 bases. Germline V gives CDR1 SGHRS, CDR2 YFSETQ. The CDR3 reads CASSLGSGGNTGELFF. Written as DNA, the CDR3 is TGCGCCAGCAGCTTGGGGTCGGGAGGTAACACCGGGGAGCTGTTTTTT.

The count of this clone is one. The chain combines TRBV29-1 with TRBJ2-3; TRBD2 is a possible D gene (6 bases). The ends were cut back, 6 bases at V and 1 base at J, with 17 bases in the middle. From germline, CDR1 is SQVTM and CDR2 ANQGSEA. The CDR3 sequence is 15 residues long. CDR3 coding DNA: TGCAGCGTCCGGATGGGGACTTCTGGCACAGATACGCAGTATTTT. This encodes CSVRMGTSGTDTQYF.

This clone occurred a few times. The V call is TRBV29-1, the J call TRBJ1-5, with D maybe TRBD1 (5 bases). CDR1 is SQVTM and CDR2 is ANQGSEA in the germline V gene. The CDR3 runs 14 residues. The V gene lost 4 bases and the J gene lost 2 bases, with 12 bases spanning the gap. The CDR3 DNA follows: TGCAGCGTTGTGCAGGGATCGGGCAATCAGCCCCAGCATTTT. Protein: CSVVQGSGNQPQHF.

This clone was seen a single time. The CDR3 protein is CASSLMVTGVEQYF. Written as DNA, the CDR3 is TGTGCCAGCAGTTTGATGGTGACAGGGGTCGAGCAGTACTTC. V and J are TRBV27 and TRBJ2-7, with TRBD1 matching over 8 bases. The CDR3 is 14 residues long. V was pared by 3 bases and J by 6 bases, with 7 bases of the junction left unmatched. Germline V lookup: CDR1 MNHEY, CDR2 SMNVEV (reference sequence).

This clone occurred a few times. This chain uses TRBV2 with TRBJ1-5; TRBD1 matches 9 bases. The CDR3 loop spans 15 amino acids. Germline-derived CDR1 and CDR2 are SNHLY and FYNNEI. J lost 5 bases, V lost 4 bases, and 6 bases had no gene match. The CDR3 region is CASSADRGVDQPQHF. The CDR3 DNA follows: TGTGCCAGCAGTGCAGACAGGGGGGTTGATCAGCCCCAGCATTTT.

J is TRBJ2-5 and V is TRBV12-5, with 9 bases fitting TRBD1. The DNA end lines up better with TRBJ2-7; the J call may be wrong. CDR3 length: 17 residues. Germline V gene lookup returns CDR1 LGHNT and CDR2 FRNRAP. DNA for the CDR3: TGTGCTAGTGGTTTGTCCCTGGGGACAGGGAGCTCCTACGAGCAGTACTTC. Translation gives CASGLSLGTGSSYEQYF.

The chain recombines TRBV7-2 with TRBJ1-5, with D possibly matching TRBD1 (5 bases). The CDR3 loop spans 14 amino acids. Between the trimmed V and J ends, which lost 5 bases and 2 bases, there was a span of 10 bases. Germline V gene lookup returns CDR1 SGHTA and CDR2 FQGNSA. The CDR3 bases are TGTGCCAGCAGCCATCCGGGGCGCAATCAGCCCCAGCATTTT. It specifies CASSHPGRNQPQHF.

The chain is built from TRBV30 and TRBJ1-2, with 8 bases aligning to TRBD1. This CDR3 region has 15 residues. The germline CDR1 and CDR2 sequences are GTSNPN and SVGIG (reference sequence). V was clipped by 5 bases and J by 1 base; unmatched bases: 9. The CDR3 sequence is CAWRGTGRINYGYTF. The CDR3 DNA sequence: TGTGCCTGGCGCGGGACAGGAAGGATTAACTATGGCTACACCTTC. The full variable domain, its missing parts supplied by reference TRBV30 and TRBJ1-2, is SQTIHQWPATLVQPVGSPLSLECTVEGTSNPNLYWYRQAAGRGLQLLFYSVGIGQISSEVPQNLSASRPQDRQFILSSKKLLLSDSGFYLCAWRGTGRINYGYTFGSGTRLTVV.

The gene calls are TRBV5-1 and TRBJ2-7, with 13 bases fitting TRBD2. The germline CDR1 and CDR2 sequences are SGHRS and YFSETQ. The trim removed 4 bases at V and 5 bases at J, leaving 6 bases unmatched. The CDR3 has 15 amino acids. The CDR3 spells CASSLGLAGLNEQYF. As DNA, the CDR3 is TGCGCCAGCAGCCTGGGACTAGCGGGACTTAACGAGCAGTACTTC.

This clone showed up just a few times. The rearrangement uses TRBV19 and TRBJ1-1, with D possibly TRBD1 on 5 matching bases. V lost 3 bases and J lost 3, with 17 bases in between. The germline V gene has CDR1 LNHDA and CDR2 SQIVND (reference sequence). The CDR3 is 16 amino acids. The CDR3 sequence is CASSMVPGGADTEAFF. CDR3 sequence (DNA): TGTGCCAGTAGTATGGTACCTGGGGGTGCGGACACTGAAGCTTTCTTT.

This clone was seen a single time. The V gene is TRBV7-2, the J gene TRBJ2-5; 7 nucleotides align to TRBD1. This CDR3 has 14 residues. The V segment lost 5 bases and the J segment 5 bases; nucleotides outside the gene matches: 8. Germline values: CDR1 SGHTA, CDR2 FQGNSA. CDR3 nucleotides: TGTGCCAGCAGCCCTCAGGGGGTTGGGGAGACCCAGTACTTC. This translates into CASSPQGVGETQYF.

CDR3 amino acids: CASSPETVNTEAFF. In DNA, the CDR3 is TGTGCCAGCTCACCAGAGACCGTGAACACTGAAGCTTTCTTT. The chain employs TRBV18 and TRBJ1-1; D is unclear. The ends were cut back, 2 bases at V and 0 bases at J, with 7 bases in the middle. This CDR3 has 14 amino acids. CDR1 and CDR2 (germline): KGHSH, LQKENI. Variable domain in full (rest from reference TRBV18 and TRBJ1-1): NAGVMQNPRHLVRRRGQEARLRCSPMKGHSHVYWYRQLPEEGLKFMVYLQKENIIDESGMPKERFSAEFPKEGPSILRIQQVVRGDSAAYFCASSPETVNTEAFFGQGTRLTVV.

The CDR3 sequence is CASSGVGLPDNEQFF. As DNA, the CDR3 is TGTGCCAGCAGTGGGGTGGGACTACCTGACAATGAGCAGTTCTTC. The J gene is TRBJ2-1, the V gene TRBV2, with TRBD2 matching 7 bases. V shed 4 bases and J 5 bases; nucleotides not matched to a gene: 8. The CDR3 contains 15 residues. Germline V gene data show CDR1 as SNHLY and CDR2 as FYNNEI. The complete variable domain, with remaining parts taken from reference TRBV2 and TRBJ2-1, reads EPEVTQTPSHQVTQMGQEVILRCVPISNHLYFYWYRQILGQKVEFLVSFYNNEISEKSEIFDDQFSVERPDGSNFTLKIRSTKLEDSAMYFCASSGVGLPDNEQFFGPGTRLTVL.

V and J are TRBV5-1 and TRBJ2-1, with TRBD1 identical over 10 bases. The germline V gene encodes CDR1 SGHRS and CDR2 YFSETQ. The trim removed 4 bases at V and 8 bases at J, leaving 12 bases unmatched. The length of the CDR3 is 16 residues. In DNA form, the CDR3 reads TGCGCCAGCAGCGCAGCCGGGACAGGGGTACCCGATGAGCAGTTCTTC. The encoded protein is CASSAAGTGVPDEQFF.

DNA for the CDR3: TGCGCCAGCAGCTTGGCCAGCTCTCTGGGGGAGACCCAGTACTTC. Amino acids: CASSLASSLGETQYF. The chain links TRBV5-1 to TRBJ2-5; D is uncertain. The ends were cut back, 0 bases at V and 5 bases at J, with 14 bases in the middle. Germline lookup yields CDR1 SGHRS and CDR2 YFSETQ. This CDR3 is built from 15 residues.

The rearrangement joins TRBV6-1 to TRBJ2-2; 9 nucleotides match TRBD1. J lost 2 bases, V lost 9 bases, and 4 bases had no gene match. The CDR3 is 14 amino acids. CDR1 MNHNS and CDR2 SASEGT come from the germline V gene. CDR3 protein: CASRDRVNTGELFF. CDR3 DNA sequence: TGTGCCAGTCGGGACAGGGTAAACACCGGGGAGCTGTTTTTT.